Shown below are 26 T cell receptor beta chains from a single sample sequenced in a study of T cell clonotyping in hematopoietic cell transplantation. Sequencing was performed with immunoSEQ multiplex PCR; in TCRdb, only in-frame clones are kept and a portion is missing. The table shows 60,000 to 75,000 clones, with roughly 94% occurring only once. Sequenced: peripheral blood mononuclear cells. These receptor sequences come from a man between 50 and 59 years old in good health. Some clones in this sample may be carry-over from other donors' samples.

The rearrangement uses TRBV5-1 and TRBJ2-2, with D perhaps matching TRBD2 (5 bases). The germline gives CDR1 SGHRS, CDR2 YFSETQ. The CDR3 is 14 amino acids. The germline V and J ends were trimmed by 3 bases and 3 bases, with 9 bases remaining between them. CDR3 protein: CASSSRGHTGELFF. The CDR3 DNA sequence: TGCGCCAGCAGCTCTCGAGGGCACACCGGGGAGCTGTTTTTT.

This clone was counted once. This rearrangement joins TRBV28 to TRBJ2-3, with 10 bases that match TRBD2. CDR3 length equals 17 residues. The V gene's germline CDR1 is MDHEN and CDR2 SYDVKM. V trimming: 7 bases; J trimming: 5 bases; junction bases outside the gene matches: 15. The CDR3 DNA reads as TGTGCCAGCACCTCGGGACAGCTAGCGGGAGATGGAGATACGCAGTATTTT. It codes for CASTSGQLAGDGDTQYF.

V is TRBV5-4 and J is TRBJ2-7, with 9 bases that match TRBD2. The CDR3 consists of 16 residues. V lost 0 bases to trimming and J lost 0 bases; unmatched junction nucleotides: 4. Germline V gene sequence: CDR1 SGHNT, CDR2 YYREEE (reference sequence). Here the CDR3 reads CASSLAGGLASYEQYF. CDR3 DNA sequence: TGTGCCAGCAGCTTGGCGGGGGGACTAGCCTCCTACGAGCAGTACTTC.

The V call is TRBV6-1, the J call TRBJ2-3; TRBD2 is a possible D gene (6 bases). CDR3 size: 12 residues. Trimming took 6 bases from V and 12 from J, leaving 16 bases between them. Per germline, CDR1 MNHNS and CDR2 SASEGT. CDR3 in amino acids: CASSHGGAGQYF. CDR3 coding DNA: TGTGCCAGCAGCCACGGCGGGGCGGGACAGTATTTT.

This sequence joins TRBV5-1 and TRBJ1-3; no definite D call. The CDR3 is made up of 14 amino acids. In germline, CDR1 is SGHRS, CDR2 YFSETQ. Trimming removed 6 bases at V and 3 bases at J, with 13 bases between. CDR3 nucleotide sequence: TGCGCCAGCAAACTTGACAACCATGGAAACACCATATATTTT. Its protein product is CASKLDNHGNTIYF. The full variable domain, in which reference TRBV5-1 and TRBJ1-3 provide the parts outside the CDR3, is KAGVTQTPRYLIKTRGQQVTLSCSPISGHRSVSWYQQTPGQGLQFLFEYFSETQRNKGNFPGRFSGRQFSNSRSEMNVSTLELGDSALYLCASKLDNHGNTIYFGEGSWLTVV.

The rearrangement joins TRBV7-6 to TRBJ2-5; TRBD1 matches at 7 bases. From germline, CDR1 is SGHVS and CDR2 FNYEAQ. With V trimmed by 4 bases and J by 4 bases, 9 bases remained unmatched. The CDR3 length is 15 residues. This chain's CDR3 is CASSSRDSTGETQYF. The CDR3 DNA reads as TGTGCCAGCAGCTCACGGGACAGCACGGGAGAGACCCAGTACTTC.

The chain links TRBV25-1 to TRBJ2-2; the D gene is possibly TRBD2 (6 bases). The length of the CDR3 is 16 residues. The V gene lost 6 bases and the J gene lost 5 bases, with 19 bases spanning the gap. Germline V CDR1 and CDR2: MGHDK, SYGVNS. The CDR3 DNA follows: TGTGCCAGCAGCCAGACTAGAGGGACGGGGACCGGGGAGCTGTTTTTT. This gives the protein CASSQTRGTGTGELFF.

Of note for this clone: The junction differs from germline at one of its ends, possibly a read error. The chain recombines TRBV7-9 with TRBJ1-2; D remains unclear. The CDR3 sequence is 11 residues long. In germline, CDR1 is SEHNR, CDR2 FQNEAQ (reference sequence). The CDR3 DNA follows: TGTGCCAGCAGCCCCAATCAGGCGAGTAGATTC. Protein product: CASSPNQASRF.

The genes are TRBV7-9 and TRBJ1-1; unclear D gene. The germline V and J ends were trimmed by 8 bases and 1 base, with 8 bases remaining between them. Germline assignment: CDR1 SEHNR and CDR2 FQNEAQ (reference sequence). The CDR3 totals 12 residues. DNA of the CDR3: TGTGCCAGCCGGACGGGGAACACTGAAGCTTTCTTT. It is translated as CASRTGNTEAFF.

The chain is built from TRBV25-1 and TRBJ1-1; tentatively, D is TRBD1 (5 bases). The CDR3 is 12 residues long. Germline lookup yields CDR1 MGHDK and CDR2 SYGVNS. Trimming pared 1 base from V and 8 bases from J, leaving 8 bases between. CDR3 sequence (DNA): TGTGCCAGCAGTGAATTGCAGGGAGAAGCTTTCTTT. It encodes CASSELQGEAFF. Based on the CDR3 plus reference TRBV25-1 and TRBJ1-1, the full variable domain is EADIYQTPRYLVIGTGKKITLECSQTMGHDKMYWYQQDPGMELHLIHYSYGVNSTEKGDLSSESTVSRIRTEHFPLTLESARPSHTSQYLCASSELQGEAFFGQGTRLTVV.

The CDR3 here is CASSQGGRRAVGYSNQPQHF. The DNA for the CDR3 is TGTGCCAGCAGCCAAGGGGGACGGAGGGCCGTGGGGTATAGCAATCAGCCCCAGCATTTT. The chain combines TRBV4-2 with TRBJ1-5; D is possibly TRBD1 (5 bases). The V end was cut by 1 base, the J end by 0 bases, with 22 bases between. This CDR3 has 20 residues. From germline, CDR1 is LGHNA and CDR2 YNFKEQ.

The chain links TRBV7-9 to TRBJ2-5, with 10 bases aligning to TRBD1. In germline, CDR1 is SEHNR, CDR2 FQNEAQ (reference sequence). Trimming removed 4 bases from V and 5 bases from J; junction bases left unmatched: 4. The CDR3 extends over 14 amino acids. For the CDR3, the DNA is TGTGCCAGCAGCTCGACAGGGGGCAGCGAGACCCAGTACTTC. Translation: CASSSTGGSETQYF.

The CDR3 DNA sequence: TGCGCCAGCAGCCCCCGACAGGGGGCCTCCTACGAGCAGTACTTC. It specifies CASSPRQGASYEQYF. V usage is TRBV5-1 and J usage is TRBJ2-7, with 10 positions matching TRBD1. Germline V gene sequence: CDR1 SGHRS, CDR2 YFSETQ. The CDR3 totals 15 residues. The J segment lost 0 bases and the V segment lost 4 bases, leaving 4 bases of the junction unmatched.

The V call is TRBV10-2, the J call TRBJ1-1; possible D gene TRBD1, 5 bases. The V gene's germline CDR1 is WSHSY and CDR2 SAAADI. V was cut by 1 base and J by 9 bases, with 18 bases left in between. The CDR3 is 15 amino acids. CDR3 in amino acids: CASSELGQTSGKAFF. The CDR3, as DNA: TGCGCCAGCAGTGAGTTAGGACAAACTTCGGGGAAAGCTTTCTTT.

The chain recombines TRBV14 with TRBJ2-1, with 10 bases matching TRBD2. The germline CDR1 and CDR2 sequences are SGHDN and FVKESK. The CDR3 is 15 residues long. V lost 1 base to trimming and J lost 6 bases; unmatched junction nucleotides: 3. The CDR3 DNA follows: TGTGCCAGCAGCCAAGTGGCTAGCGGGGGCAATGAGCAGTTCTTC. This sequence encodes CASSQVASGGNEQFF. The whole variable domain, remainder taken from reference TRBV14 and TRBJ2-1, is EAGVTQFPSHSVIEKGQTVTLRCDPISGHDNLYWYRRVMGKEIKFLLHFVKESKQDESGMPNNRFLAERTGGTYSTLKVQPAELEDSGVYFCASSQVASGGNEQFFGPGTRLTVL.

This chain uses TRBV19 with TRBJ2-7, with TRBD2 identical over 11 bases. V gave up 4 bases and J gave up 5 bases; unmatched junction bases: 10. The CDR3 totals 16 residues. Germline V CDR1 and CDR2: LNHDA, SQIVND (reference sequence). The CDR3 region is CASSTTSGRRFHEQYF. As DNA, the CDR3 is TGTGCCAGTAGTACCACTAGCGGGAGAAGGTTCCACGAGCAGTACTTC.

The rearrangement uses TRBV4-2 and TRBJ2-7; D might be TRBD1 (5 bases). The CDR3 has 13 residues. Trimming pared 0 bases from V and 4 bases from J, leaving 7 bases between. Germline-derived CDR1 and CDR2 are LGHNA and YNFKEQ. The CDR3 spells CASSQDRAYEQYF. The CDR3 DNA follows: TGTGCCAGCAGCCAAGACAGGGCGTACGAGCAGTACTTC.

This chain links TRBV5-1 with TRBJ1-2; TRBD1 matches 7 bases. The CDR3 consists of 13 residues. V lost 4 bases, J lost 7 bases, and 7 bases stayed unmatched. Per germline, CDR1 SGHRS and CDR2 YFSETQ. The CDR3 DNA sequence: TGCGCCAGCAGCGCCGAGGGGGCCAGTGGCTACACCTTC. Translating it yields CASSAEGASGYTF.

The chain combines TRBV7-9 with TRBJ2-1, with D unresolved. The CDR3 consists of 12 residues. Germline-derived CDR1 and CDR2 are SEHNR and FQNEAQ (reference sequence). Trimming took off 8 bases at V and 8 bases at J, with 13 bases between the two ends. CDR3: CASFGVFDEQFF. The CDR3, as DNA: TGTGCCAGCTTCGGAGTTTTCGATGAGCAGTTCTTC.

The V and J genes are TRBV7-8 and TRBJ1-1, with 9 bases matching TRBD1. The ends lost 5 bases at V and 7 bases at J; junction bases unmatched: 11. CDR3 size: 15 residues. Germline CDR1 is SGHVS and CDR2 is FQNEAQ. In nucleotides, the CDR3 is TGTGCCAGCAGCACTCAAGGACAGGGGACGGGTGAAGCTTTCTTT. The encoded protein is CASSTQGQGTGEAFF.

The chain joins TRBV6-5 to TRBJ2-7; TRBD1 matches at 8 bases. CDR3 length equals 14 residues. The V and J ends lost 5 bases and 3 bases, in that order; junction bases with no gene match: 6. From germline, CDR1 is MNHEY and CDR2 SVGAGI. CDR3 nucleotide sequence: TGTGCCAGCAGTACCCCGGACAGGGTCTACGAGCAGTACTTC. Amino acid sequence: CASSTPDRVYEQYF.

The chain employs TRBV27 and TRBJ1-5, with D unresolved. This CDR3 comprises 15 residues. CDR1 and CDR2 from the germline V gene are MNHEY and SMNVEV (reference sequence). Trimming left V 5 bases short and J 0 bases short, with 11 bases between. CDR3 sequence (DNA): TGTGCCAGCAGTCAGGACCCCTATAGCAATCAGCCCCAGCATTTT. It codes for CASSQDPYSNQPQHF.

To note about this clone: The CDR3 does not end in the conserved phenylalanine or tryptophan, so this is likely a read error. The DNA is omitted, as the CDR3 cannot be located on it reliably, and the CDR3 follows TCRdb's listing. The J gene is TRBJ1-1, the V gene TRBV29-1. Looked up from germline, CDR1 is SQVTM and CDR2 is ANQGSEA. The CDR3 numbers 8 amino acids, ends counted. CDR3 residues: CSVGEGHV.

The chain is built from TRBV19 and TRBJ1-2; D is ambiguous. The CDR3 has 13 residues. The V and J ends lost 3 bases and 0 bases respectively, with 5 bases between them. Per the germline V gene, CDR1 is LNHDA and CDR2 is SQIVND (reference sequence). Here the CDR3 reads CASSMRANYGYTF. The CDR3 DNA reads TGTGCCAGTAGTATGAGGGCTAACTATGGCTACACCTTC.

This clone was seen only once. The chain employs TRBV28 and TRBJ1-5, with 8 bases matching TRBD1. CDR3 length equals 18 residues. Unmatched junction bases numbered 21, after V lost 3 bases and J lost 11 bases. The germline CDR1 and CDR2 sequences are MDHEN and SYDVKM. CDR3: CASSLGRGLLRPLHTQHF. The CDR3 nucleotides are TGTGCCAGCAGTTTGGGCAGGGGGCTACTTCGCCCCCTCCATACCCAGCATTTT.

V and J are TRBV15 and TRBJ1-1; 8 nucleotides match TRBD1. V shed 4 bases, J shed 1 base, and the junction held 5 bases outside the gene matches. Germline CDR1 is LNHNV and CDR2 is YYDKDF (reference sequence). The length of the CDR3 is 15 residues. The CDR3 region is CATSTSGTGNTEAFF. As DNA, the CDR3 is TGTGCCACCAGCACTTCCGGGACAGGGAACACTGAAGCTTTCTTT.